This T cell receptor (beta chain) was retrieved from a study of blood T cells in healthy people across ages. The study, taken as a whole, reports: Per million T cells, the diversity of TCR beta decreased roughly linearly as age advanced.

The authors ran a second PCR of roughly 6 to 11 cycles using a sample-barcoded 5' primer and a J-beta primer mix. TCRdb reprocessed the 5' RACE reads with MiXCR, giving one entry per CDR3 protein. The sample has over 700,000 distinct CDR3 sequences, approximately 25% seen once. RNA extraction gave at least 6 micrograms of total RNA per sample. On this clonotype: Its cognate antigen is unknown.

These data also featured in a second study, about T cells of mothers and their children.

The clonotype originates from a boy aged 10-17 years in good health. Sequences were obtained from blood.

CDR3: CASSLGQAGMNTEAFF. CDR3 DNA: TGTGCCAGCAGCTTAGGACAGGCGGGCATGAACACTGAAGCTTTCTTT. The chain links TRBV11-2 to TRBJ1-1; D might be TRBD1 (6 bases). Trimming pared 1 base from V and 0 bases from J, leaving 12 bases between. The CDR3 runs to 16 residues. Germline V gene sequence: CDR1 SGHAT, CDR2 FQNNGV.